This is a list of T cell receptor beta chains from one sample in a study of shared clonotypes between healthy human individuals. The method was immunoSEQ multiplex PCR; TCRdb's version includes in-frame clones alone and lacks a portion of them. The sample records millions of clones, 85% to 95% being singletons. Sequenced sample: naive CD4+ T cells from PBMCs. The source is a young man in good health. Some clones in this sample may be carry-over from other donors' samples. Both conserved end residues are part of each CDR3. Fields, in order: J gene, CDR3 length, V gene, clone size, D gene, CDR3 DNA, CDR3 protein. D genes are given only for firm matches. Size is omitted from some rows. Given values are once, few, many or a class for expanded clones.

J gene: TRBJ2-5
CDR3 length: 15
V gene: TRBV14
clone size: .
D gene: TRBD1
CDR3 DNA: TGTGCCAGCAGCCCGGGGACAGGGACCCAAGAGACCCAGTACTTC
CDR3 protein: CASSPGTGTQETQYF

J gene: TRBJ2-4
CDR3 length: 14
V gene: TRBV5-6
clone size: .
D gene: .
CDR3 DNA: TGTGCCAGCAGCTTGTTCCTAGCCAAAAACATTCAGTACTTC
CDR3 protein: CASSLFLAKNIQYF

J gene: TRBJ2-2
CDR3 length: 16
V gene: TRBV7-9
clone size: .
D gene: TRBD1
CDR3 DNA: TGTGCCAGCAGCTCCACTCCACAGGGGTACACCGGGGAGCTGTTTTTT
CDR3 protein: CASSSTPQGYTGELFF

J gene: TRBJ1-4
CDR3 length: 14
V gene: TRBV30
clone size: .
D gene: .
CDR3 DNA: TGTGCCTGGAGTTACGGGGCCACTAATGAAAAACTGTTTTTT
CDR3 protein: CAWSYGATNEKLFF

J gene: TRBJ1-2
CDR3 length: 17
V gene: TRBV5-1
clone size: .
D gene: .
CDR3 DNA: TGCGCCAGCAGCTTGGCGCAGGGAGTGAAGTCTAACTATGGCTACACCTTC
CDR3 protein: CASSLAQGVKSNYGYTF

J gene: TRBJ2-1
CDR3 length: 11
V gene: TRBV20-1
clone size: .
D gene: .
CDR3 DNA: TGCAGTGCCTCCCCTCCCAATGAGCAGTTCTTC
CDR3 protein: CSASPPNEQFF

J gene: TRBJ2-5
CDR3 length: 14
V gene: TRBV6-1
clone size: .
D gene: TRBD1
CDR3 DNA: TGTGCCAGCAGTAAAACAGGGGGCCGGGAGACCCAGTACTTC
CDR3 protein: CASSKTGGRETQYF

J gene: TRBJ1-1
CDR3 length: 17
V gene: TRBV7-8
clone size: .
D gene: TRBD1
CDR3 DNA: TGTGCCAGCAGCTTAGCAGTCAGGGGGCGTGGGAACACTGAAGCTTTCTTT
CDR3 protein: CASSLAVRGRGNTEAFF

J gene: TRBJ2-2
CDR3 length: 12
V gene: TRBV2
clone size: .
D gene: .
CDR3 DNA: TGTGCCAGCCGCGCCTACGCCGGGGAGCTGTTTTTT
CDR3 protein: CASRAYAGELFF

J gene: TRBJ1-4
CDR3 length: 14
V gene: TRBV10-3
clone size: .
D gene: .
CDR3 DNA: TGTGCCATCAGTGAGGGGACCCCCGGTGAAAAACTGTTTTTT
CDR3 protein: CAISEGTPGEKLFF

J gene: TRBJ2-6
CDR3 length: 18
V gene: TRBV25-1
clone size: .
D gene: TRBD1
CDR3 DNA: TGTGCCAGCAGTGACCCCGGGACAGGGTCCTCTGGGGCCAACGTCCTGACTTTC
CDR3 protein: CASSDPGTGSSGANVLTF

J gene: TRBJ2-5
CDR3 length: 19
V gene: TRBV6-4
clone size: .
D gene: TRBD2
CDR3 DNA: TGTGCCAGCAGCCCCAACCTAGGAGTAGCGGGGAGGTACCAAGAGACCCAGTACTTC
CDR3 protein: CASSPNLGVAGRYQETQYF

J gene: TRBJ1-2
CDR3 length: 16
V gene: TRBV5-6
clone size: .
D gene: .
CDR3 DNA: TGTGCCAGCAGCTTGGCCCTTCGGGGTGTAGGGTATGGCTACACCTTC
CDR3 protein: CASSLALRGVGYGYTF

J gene: TRBJ2-3
CDR3 length: 15
V gene: TRBV5-1
clone size: .
D gene: .
CDR3 DNA: TGCGCCAGCAGCTTTTCCCCGGGCACCACAGATACGCAGTATTTT
CDR3 protein: CASSFSPGTTDTQYF

J gene: TRBJ1-2
CDR3 length: 12
V gene: TRBV5-1
clone size: once
D gene: .
CDR3 DNA: TGCGCCAGCAGCTTGGAGGCAGGAAGTAACACCTTC
CDR3 protein: CASSLEAGSNTF

J gene: TRBJ2-3
CDR3 length: 9
V gene: TRBV29-1
clone size: .
D gene: .
CDR3 DNA: TGCAGCGTCGAGGATACGCAGTATTTT
CDR3 protein: CSVEDTQYF

J gene: TRBJ2-6
CDR3 length: 12
V gene: TRBV7-9
clone size: .
D gene: .
CDR3 DNA: TGTGCCGTTAGGACCGGGGCCAACGTCCTGACTTTC
CDR3 protein: CAVRTGANVLTF

J gene: TRBJ2-7
CDR3 length: 14
V gene: TRBV28
clone size: .
D gene: .
CDR3 DNA: TGTGCCAGCAGCCACCCGACAGTACCTACCGAGCAGTACTTC
CDR3 protein: CASSHPTVPTEQYF

J gene: TRBJ1-3
CDR3 length: 16
V gene: TRBV9
clone size: .
D gene: .
CDR3 DNA: TGTGCCAGCAGTAAACCTCAGGGAAGAACTGGAAACACCATATATTTT
CDR3 protein: CASSKPQGRTGNTIYF

J gene: TRBJ2-1
CDR3 length: 15
V gene: TRBV2
clone size: .
D gene: TRBD2
CDR3 DNA: TGTGCCAGCAGTCCGGGACTAGCGGGAGTAAGGGAGCAGTTCTTC
CDR3 protein: CASSPGLAGVREQFF

J gene: TRBJ2-7
CDR3 length: 15
V gene: TRBV15
clone size: .
D gene: .
CDR3 DNA: TGTGCCACCAGCAGAGCGGCGGGGAACTCCTACGAGCAGTACTTC
CDR3 protein: CATSRAAGNSYEQYF

J gene: TRBJ2-7
CDR3 length: 13
V gene: TRBV7-3
clone size: .
D gene: .
CDR3 DNA: TGTGCCAGCAGCCACGGACAGACCTACGAGCAGTACTTC
CDR3 protein: CASSHGQTYEQYF

J gene: TRBJ2-2
CDR3 length: 15
V gene: TRBV7-2
clone size: .
D gene: .
CDR3 DNA: TGTGCCAGCAGCTTAGCGACCGTGAACACCGGGGAGCTGTTTTTT
CDR3 protein: CASSLATVNTGELFF

J gene: TRBJ2-3
CDR3 length: 14
V gene: TRBV6-5
clone size: .
D gene: .
CDR3 DNA: TGTGCCAGCAGTTCTAATCAGGGCGCAGATACGCAGTATTTT
CDR3 protein: CASSSNQGADTQYF

J gene: TRBJ2-1
CDR3 length: 13
V gene: TRBV29-1
clone size: .
D gene: TRBD2
CDR3 DNA: TGCAGCTGGGGGAGGGACCCCTCGCGGGAGCAGTTCTTC
CDR3 protein: CSWGRDPSREQFF

J gene: TRBJ1-1
CDR3 length: 14
V gene: TRBV14
clone size: .
D gene: .
CDR3 DNA: TGTGCCAGCAGCCAAGCAGGCTTCGGGGGTGAAGCTTTCTTT
CDR3 protein: CASSQAGFGGEAFF

J gene: TRBJ1-1
CDR3 length: 15
V gene: TRBV7-2
clone size: .
D gene: .
CDR3 DNA: TGTGCCAGCAGCTTAATGAGACAGACCAACACTGAAGCTTTCTTT
CDR3 protein: CASSLMRQTNTEAFF

J gene: TRBJ1-1
CDR3 length: 13
V gene: TRBV29-1
clone size: few
D gene: TRBD1
CDR3 DNA: TGCAGCATTCGACAGGGAATGAACACTGAAGCTTTCTTT
CDR3 protein: CSIRQGMNTEAFF

J gene: TRBJ1-2
CDR3 length: 14
V gene: TRBV19
clone size: .
D gene: .
CDR3 DNA: TGTGCCAGTTTGATCCGGGACAATTCCCATGGCTACACCTTC
CDR3 protein: CASLIRDNSHGYTF

J gene: TRBJ1-1
CDR3 length: 17
V gene: TRBV19
clone size: .
D gene: TRBD1
CDR3 DNA: TGTGCCAGTAGTACCACCCACAGGGGTAGGGGGGACACTGAAGCTTTCTTT
CDR3 protein: CASSTTHRGRGDTEAFF

J gene: TRBJ2-6
CDR3 length: 19
V gene: TRBV19
clone size: .
D gene: .
CDR3 DNA: TGTGCCAGTAACCGCAAAGGTGGGGCTTACAGCTCTGGGGCCAACGTCCTGACTTTC
CDR3 protein: CASNRKGGAYSSGANVLTF

J gene: TRBJ1-4
CDR3 length: 16
V gene: TRBV7-9
clone size: .
D gene: TRBD1
CDR3 DNA: TGTGCCAGCAGCTGGGACAGGAGCGCAACTAATGAAAAACTGTTTTTT
CDR3 protein: CASSWDRSATNEKLFF

J gene: TRBJ2-5
CDR3 length: 15
V gene: TRBV14
clone size: .
D gene: TRBD2
CDR3 DNA: TGTGCCAGCAGCGTAGCGGGAGGCAACCAAGAGACCCAGTACTTC
CDR3 protein: CASSVAGGNQETQYF

J gene: TRBJ2-7
CDR3 length: 14
V gene: TRBV9
clone size: .
D gene: .
CDR3 DNA: TGTGCCAGCAGCGTACAGCCAGCAACCCACGAGCAGTACTTC
CDR3 protein: CASSVQPATHEQYF

J gene: TRBJ1-2
CDR3 length: 16
V gene: TRBV7-2
clone size: .
D gene: TRBD1
CDR3 DNA: TGTGCCAGCCCAAAGGGCAGTCTGGGACAGGACTATGGCTACACCTTC
CDR3 protein: CASPKGSLGQDYGYTF

J gene: TRBJ2-7
CDR3 length: 18
V gene: TRBV2
clone size: .
D gene: TRBD2
CDR3 DNA: TGTGCCAGCACGTTCCGAGCGGGAGGGCAGCACCGCACCTACGAGCAGTACTTC
CDR3 protein: CASTFRAGGQHRTYEQYF

J gene: TRBJ1-1
CDR3 length: 15
V gene: TRBV5-6
clone size: .
D gene: .
CDR3 DNA: TGTGCCAGCAGCTTAGGACGGGCGGTGGGCACTGAAGCTTTCTTT
CDR3 protein: CASSLGRAVGTEAFF

J gene: TRBJ1-2
CDR3 length: 15
V gene: TRBV9
clone size: .
D gene: TRBD1
CDR3 DNA: TGTGCCAGCAGCGGGGGACAGGGGGCTTTCTATGGCTACACCTTC
CDR3 protein: CASSGGQGAFYGYTF

J gene: TRBJ1-1
CDR3 length: 14
V gene: TRBV6-5
clone size: .
D gene: .
CDR3 DNA: TGTGCCAGCAGCCTGAAAGGGGGGAGGACTGAAGCTTTCTTT
CDR3 protein: CASSLKGGRTEAFF

J gene: TRBJ2-6
CDR3 length: 17
V gene: TRBV7-9
clone size: .
D gene: .
CDR3 DNA: TGTGCCAGCAGCTTAGCCCCGGGCCTGCCGGGGGCCAACGTCCTGACTTTC
CDR3 protein: CASSLAPGLPGANVLTF

J gene: TRBJ2-5
CDR3 length: 14
V gene: TRBV10-1
clone size: once
D gene: TRBD1
CDR3 DNA: TGCGCCAGCAGTTTGACAGGGGCGAGGGAGACCCAGTACTTC
CDR3 protein: CASSLTGARETQYF

J gene: TRBJ2-3
CDR3 length: 15
V gene: TRBV6-6
clone size: .
D gene: TRBD2
CDR3 DNA: TGTGCCAGCAGTCTTGGACTAGGCGGCACAGATACGCAGTATTTT
CDR3 protein: CASSLGLGGTDTQYF

J gene: TRBJ1-1
CDR3 length: 15
V gene: TRBV28
clone size: .
D gene: .
CDR3 DNA: TGTGCCAGCAGTTCGCCCCAGATGGTGAACACTGAAGCTTTCTTT
CDR3 protein: CASSSPQMVNTEAFF

J gene: TRBJ2-1
CDR3 length: 16
V gene: TRBV9
clone size: .
D gene: TRBD2
CDR3 DNA: TGTGCCAGCAGCGCTTTTCTAGCGGGAGGTTACAATGAGCAGTTCTTC
CDR3 protein: CASSAFLAGGYNEQFF

J gene: TRBJ1-6
CDR3 length: 14
V gene: TRBV30
clone size: .
D gene: TRBD1
CDR3 DNA: TGTGCCTGGGCCCGGACAGGGAGTAATTCACCCCTCCACTTT
CDR3 protein: CAWARTGSNSPLHF

J gene: TRBJ1-4
CDR3 length: 15
V gene: TRBV7-6
clone size: .
D gene: TRBD1
CDR3 DNA: TGTGCCAGCAGCTTAGGGGACAGGTTTTATGAAAAACTGTTTTTT
CDR3 protein: CASSLGDRFYEKLFF

J gene: TRBJ2-1
CDR3 length: 14
V gene: TRBV5-1
clone size: .
D gene: .
CDR3 DNA: TGCGCCAGCAGCTCATCTCTGGGGCCCAATGAGCAGTTCTTC
CDR3 protein: CASSSSLGPNEQFF

J gene: TRBJ1-2
CDR3 length: 14
V gene: TRBV15
clone size: .
D gene: .
CDR3 DNA: TGTGCCACCAGAAAGGACAGAACTAACTATGGCTACACCTTC
CDR3 protein: CATRKDRTNYGYTF

J gene: TRBJ1-4
CDR3 length: 14
V gene: TRBV2
clone size: once
D gene: TRBD1
CDR3 DNA: TGTGCCAGCACTAGACAGGGTCCACGGGAAAAACTGTTTTTT
CDR3 protein: CASTRQGPREKLFF

J gene: TRBJ1-5
CDR3 length: 16
V gene: TRBV7-2
clone size: .
D gene: .
CDR3 DNA: TGTGCCAGCAACCTCCTCGGGGAGACTAGCAATCAGCCCCAGCATTTT
CDR3 protein: CASNLLGETSNQPQHF

J gene: TRBJ1-3
CDR3 length: 15
V gene: TRBV2
clone size: .
D gene: .
CDR3 DNA: TGTGCCAGCAGCGGCGACAGTGTCTCTGGAAACACCATATATTTT
CDR3 protein: CASSGDSVSGNTIYF

J gene: TRBJ2-1
CDR3 length: 16
V gene: TRBV4-1
clone size: once
D gene: .
CDR3 DNA: TGCGCCAGCAGCCAAGATGCGGCAATAAACGACAATGAGCAGTTCTTC
CDR3 protein: CASSQDAAINDNEQFF

J gene: TRBJ1-2
CDR3 length: 14
V gene: TRBV18
clone size: .
D gene: .
CDR3 DNA: TGTGCCAGCTCACGGTCCGGTCCCAACTATGGCTACACCTTC
CDR3 protein: CASSRSGPNYGYTF

J gene: TRBJ1-5
CDR3 length: 15
V gene: TRBV6-1
clone size: .
D gene: .
CDR3 DNA: TGTGCCAGCAGTTCCTACAGGGATGGGAATCAGCCCCAGCATTTT
CDR3 protein: CASSSYRDGNQPQHF

J gene: TRBJ1-2
CDR3 length: 16
V gene: TRBV27
clone size: .
D gene: .
CDR3 DNA: TGTGCCAGCCCCTTGATCGAGGGGGGGGAGGACTATGGCTACACCTTC
CDR3 protein: CASPLIEGGEDYGYTF

J gene: TRBJ2-1
CDR3 length: 15
V gene: TRBV10-3
clone size: .
D gene: TRBD2
CDR3 DNA: TGTGCCATCAGTGAGTATCTAGCGGGAGTCATTGAGCAGTTCTTC
CDR3 protein: CAISEYLAGVIEQFF

J gene: TRBJ1-5
CDR3 length: 15
V gene: TRBV7-2
clone size: .
D gene: TRBD1
CDR3 DNA: TGTGCCAGCAGCTGGAAAGGGACAGAACCCCAGCCCCAGCATTTT
CDR3 protein: CASSWKGTEPQPQHF

J gene: TRBJ1-2
CDR3 length: 14
V gene: TRBV29-1
clone size: .
D gene: .
CDR3 DNA: TGCAGCGTTGATAGGCAGGAAAATAACTATGGCTACACCTTC
CDR3 protein: CSVDRQENNYGYTF

J gene: TRBJ1-5
CDR3 length: 12
V gene: TRBV18
clone size: few
D gene: .
CDR3 DNA: TGTGCCAGCTCACCGGATGGCCGGCCCCAGCATTTT
CDR3 protein: CASSPDGRPQHF

J gene: TRBJ2-5
CDR3 length: 12
V gene: TRBV5-1
clone size: .
D gene: .
CDR3 DNA: TGCGCCAGCAGCCCCCAACAAGAGACCCAGTACTTC
CDR3 protein: CASSPQQETQYF